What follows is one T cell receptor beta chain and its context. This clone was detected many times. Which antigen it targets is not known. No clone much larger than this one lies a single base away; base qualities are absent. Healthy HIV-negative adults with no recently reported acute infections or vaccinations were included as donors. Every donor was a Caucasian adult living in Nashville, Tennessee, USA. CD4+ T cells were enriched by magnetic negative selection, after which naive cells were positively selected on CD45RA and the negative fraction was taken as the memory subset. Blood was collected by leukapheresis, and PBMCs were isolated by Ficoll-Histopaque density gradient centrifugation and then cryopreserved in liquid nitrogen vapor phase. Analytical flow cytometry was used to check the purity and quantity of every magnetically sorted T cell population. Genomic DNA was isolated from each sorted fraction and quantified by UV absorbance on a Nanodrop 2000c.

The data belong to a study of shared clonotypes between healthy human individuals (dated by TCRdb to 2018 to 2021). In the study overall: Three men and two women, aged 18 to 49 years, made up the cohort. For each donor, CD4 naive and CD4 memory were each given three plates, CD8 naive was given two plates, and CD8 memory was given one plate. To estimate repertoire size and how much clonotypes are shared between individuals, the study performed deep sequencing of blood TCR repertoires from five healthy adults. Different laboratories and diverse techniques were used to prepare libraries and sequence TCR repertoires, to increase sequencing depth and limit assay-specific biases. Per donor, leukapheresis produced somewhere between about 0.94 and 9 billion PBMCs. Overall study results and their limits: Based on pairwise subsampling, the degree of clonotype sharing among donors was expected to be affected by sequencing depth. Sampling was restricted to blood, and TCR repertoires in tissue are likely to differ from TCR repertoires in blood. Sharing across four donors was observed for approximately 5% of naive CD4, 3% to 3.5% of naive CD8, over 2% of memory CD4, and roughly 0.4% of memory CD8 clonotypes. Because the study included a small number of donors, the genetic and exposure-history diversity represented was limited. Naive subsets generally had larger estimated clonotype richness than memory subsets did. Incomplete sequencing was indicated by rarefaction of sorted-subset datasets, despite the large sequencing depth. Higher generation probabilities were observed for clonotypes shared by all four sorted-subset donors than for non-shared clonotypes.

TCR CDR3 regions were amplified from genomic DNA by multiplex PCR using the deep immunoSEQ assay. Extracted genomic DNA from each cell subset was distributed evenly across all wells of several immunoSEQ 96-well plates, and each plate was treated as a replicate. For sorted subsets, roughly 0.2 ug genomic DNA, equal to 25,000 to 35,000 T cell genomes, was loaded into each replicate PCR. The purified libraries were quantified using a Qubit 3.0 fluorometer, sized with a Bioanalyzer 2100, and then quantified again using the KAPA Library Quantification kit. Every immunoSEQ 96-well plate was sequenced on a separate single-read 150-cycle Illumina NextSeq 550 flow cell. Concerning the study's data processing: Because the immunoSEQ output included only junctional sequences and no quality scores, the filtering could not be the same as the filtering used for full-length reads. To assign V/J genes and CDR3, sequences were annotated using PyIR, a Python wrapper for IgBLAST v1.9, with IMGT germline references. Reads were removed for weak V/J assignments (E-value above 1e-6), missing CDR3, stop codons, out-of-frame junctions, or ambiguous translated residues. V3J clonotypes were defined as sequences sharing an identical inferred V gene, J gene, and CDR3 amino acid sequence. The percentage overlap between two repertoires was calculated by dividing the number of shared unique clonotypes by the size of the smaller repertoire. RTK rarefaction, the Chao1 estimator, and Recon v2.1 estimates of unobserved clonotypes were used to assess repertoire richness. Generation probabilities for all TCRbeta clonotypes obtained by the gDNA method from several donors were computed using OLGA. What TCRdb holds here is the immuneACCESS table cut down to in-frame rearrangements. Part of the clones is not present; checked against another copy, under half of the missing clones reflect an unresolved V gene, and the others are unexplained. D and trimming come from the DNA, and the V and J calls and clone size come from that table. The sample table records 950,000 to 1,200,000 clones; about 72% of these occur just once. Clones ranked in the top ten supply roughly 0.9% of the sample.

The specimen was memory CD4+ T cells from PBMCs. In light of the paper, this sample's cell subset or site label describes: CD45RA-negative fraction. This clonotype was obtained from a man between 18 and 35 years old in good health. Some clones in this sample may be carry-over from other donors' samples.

CDR3 region: CASSPTFGQGASPLHF. The DNA reads TGTGCCAGCAGTCCAACCTTCGGACAGGGGGCCTCACCCCTCCACTTT. This receptor chain uses TRBV27 and TRBJ1-6; 11 central bases correspond to TRBD1. The CDR3 has 16 amino acids, counting the end cysteine and phenylalanine. Kept here is only the CDR3 DNA, which spans 48 bases and is read in frame from base 1. V ends up 5 bases short and J 10 bases short, with an unmatched junction base count of 10. The germline V gene (reference sequence) gives CDR1 as MNHEY and CDR2 as SMNVEV.